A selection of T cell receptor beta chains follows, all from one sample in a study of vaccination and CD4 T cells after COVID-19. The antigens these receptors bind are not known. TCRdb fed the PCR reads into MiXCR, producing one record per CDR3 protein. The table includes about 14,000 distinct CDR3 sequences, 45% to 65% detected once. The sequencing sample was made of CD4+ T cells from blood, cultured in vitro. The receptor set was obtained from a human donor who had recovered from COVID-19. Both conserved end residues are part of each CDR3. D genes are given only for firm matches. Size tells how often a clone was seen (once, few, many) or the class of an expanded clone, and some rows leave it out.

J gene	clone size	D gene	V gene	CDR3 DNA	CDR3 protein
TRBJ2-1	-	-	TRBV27	TGTGCCAGCAGTCCGGTGACTAGTCGGTTCTTC	CASSPVTSRFF
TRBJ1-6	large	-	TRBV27	TGTGCCAGCAGAAGGCGACTGATTAATTCACCCCTCCACTTT	CASRRRLINSPLHF
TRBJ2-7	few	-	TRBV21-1	TGTGCCAGCAGCGGAAAACAGAGCTCCTACGAGCAGTACTTC	CASSGKQSSYEQYF
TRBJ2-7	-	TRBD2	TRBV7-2	TGTGCCAGCAGCCCCCTGGGGGGGTACGAGCAGTACTTC	CASSPLGGYEQYF
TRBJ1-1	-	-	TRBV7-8	TGTGCCAGCAGCTTATCTCTGGCCACTGAAGCTTTCTTT	CASSLSLATEAFF
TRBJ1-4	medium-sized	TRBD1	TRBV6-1	TGTGCCAGCAGTGAAGTTGATGGGACAGGGGAGGAAAAACTGTTTTTT	CASSEVDGTGEEKLFF
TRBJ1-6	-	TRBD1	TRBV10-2	TGCGCCAGCAGTAAATACAGGGGGAACAATTCACCCCTCCACTTT	CASSKYRGNNSPLHF
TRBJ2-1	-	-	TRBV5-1	TGCGCCAGCACTGACGCTGGAGGGTACAATGAGCAGTTCTTC	CASTDAGGYNEQFF
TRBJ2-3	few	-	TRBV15	TGTGCCACCAGCAGAGACTTTGCCCAGGAGGTGAGCACAGATACGCAGTATTTT	CATSRDFAQEVSTDTQYF
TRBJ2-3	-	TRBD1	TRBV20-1	TGCAGTGCTAGACGGTCCGGGACAGCCCCCACAGATACGCAGTATTTT	CSARRSGTAPTDTQYF
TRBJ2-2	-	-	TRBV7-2	TGTGCCAGCAGCGCGGGACCGCTGAACACCGGAGAGCTGTTTTTT	CASSAGPLNTGELFF
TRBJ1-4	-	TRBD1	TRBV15	TGTGCCACCAGCAGCCCTGCAGGGGGCGGTGAAAAACTGTTTTTT	CATSSPAGGGEKLFF
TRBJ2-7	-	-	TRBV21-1	TGTGCCAGCAGCAAAGGGGGTAGTAGTCTAGCTGACTTCGCCTACGAGCAGTACTTC	CASSKGGSSLADFAYEQYF
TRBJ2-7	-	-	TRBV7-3	TGTGCCAGCCCCCTTAGTGAAATAACCTACGAGCAGTACTTC	CASPLSEITYEQYF
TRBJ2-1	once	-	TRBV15	TGTGCCACCAGCAGAGATCTGCAGGGGACGTACTACAATGAGCAGTTCTTC	CATSRDLQGTYYNEQFF
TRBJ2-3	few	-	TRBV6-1	TGTGCCAGCGTAAGGAGTGAGGAGGGAGATACGCAGTATTTT	CASVRSEEGDTQYF
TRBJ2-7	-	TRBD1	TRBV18	TGTGCCAGCTCTCCCGGGACAGATTCGTCCGAGCAGTACTTC	CASSPGTDSSEQYF
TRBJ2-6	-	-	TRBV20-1	TGCAGTGCTAGAGAGGTCTCTGGGGCCAACGTCCTGACTTTC	CSAREVSGANVLTF
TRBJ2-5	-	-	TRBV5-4	TGTGCCAGCAGCCATGTGTCAGGGAGGGAGACCCAGTACTTC	CASSHVSGRETQYF
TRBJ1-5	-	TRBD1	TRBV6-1	TGTGCCAGCATTAGCAACAGGGGGCTGAGGAGCAATCAGCCCCAGCATTTT	CASISNRGLRSNQPQHF
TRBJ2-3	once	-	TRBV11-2	TGTGCCAGCAGCCTCAGCGGTAGCACAGATACGCAGTATTTT	CASSLSGSTDTQYF
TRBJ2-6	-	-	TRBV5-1	TGCGCCAGCAGCTCTGCGGGGCCTGGGGCCAACGTCCTGACTTTC	CASSSAGPGANVLTF
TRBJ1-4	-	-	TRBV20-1	TGCAGTGCTAGAGTCGGTGGTGGGGTTGAAAAACTGTTTTTT	CSARVGGGVEKLFF
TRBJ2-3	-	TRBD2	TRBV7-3	TGTGCCAGCAGCCGGGAGCGACTAGCGGCCGCTAGCACAGATACGCAGTATTTT	CASSRERLAAASTDTQYF
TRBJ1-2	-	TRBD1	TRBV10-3	TGTGCCACAAGGACAGGGCCCTATGGCTACACCTTC	CATRTGPYGYTF
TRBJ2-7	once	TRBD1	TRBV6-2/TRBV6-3	TGTGCCAGCAGCCCTAGTCTCGGGACAGGAACAACTGGGCAGTACTTC	CASSPSLGTGTTGQYF
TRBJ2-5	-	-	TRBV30	TGTGCCTGGAGTTCAGGGCGTCGGGGGACCCAGTACTTC	CAWSSGRRGTQYF
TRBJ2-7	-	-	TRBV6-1	TGTGCCAGCAGCCCCTGGGGAAGATCCTACGAGCAGTACTTC	CASSPWGRSYEQYF
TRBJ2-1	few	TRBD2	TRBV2	TGTGCCAGCAGTGAAGTTTTGCGGGGGACCGCTGAGCAGTTCTTC	CASSEVLRGTAEQFF
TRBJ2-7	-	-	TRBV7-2	TGTGCCAGCAGCCCCTTTCCCCGGGGCCGCGACGAGCAGTACTTC	CASSPFPRGRDEQYF
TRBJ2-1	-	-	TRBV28	TGTGCCAGCAGTTCGGGACTGCGGCTCTACAATGAGCAGTTCTTC	CASSSGLRLYNEQFF
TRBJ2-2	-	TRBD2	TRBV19	TGTGCCAGCCAGCGGGATGGGGCCATAGGGGAGCTGTTTTTT	CASQRDGAIGELFF
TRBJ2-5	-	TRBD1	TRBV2	TGTGCCAGCAGTGAAGGAGACAGGGTCGGGACCCAGTACTTC	CASSEGDRVGTQYF
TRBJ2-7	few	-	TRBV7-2	TGTGCCAGCAGCTTAGCTGCTAGCTACGAGCAGTACTTC	CASSLAASYEQYF
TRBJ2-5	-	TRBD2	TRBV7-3	TGTGCCAGCAGCTCTCAGGGAGGGGAGACCCAGTACTTC	CASSSQGGETQYF
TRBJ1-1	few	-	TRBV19	TGTGCCAGTAGTATAGGGGCAGCCTCGAGTGCTGAAGCTTTCTTT	CASSIGAASSAEAFF
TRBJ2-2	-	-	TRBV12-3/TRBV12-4	TGTGCCAGCAGTTTATGGGAGAAAACCGGGGAGCTGTTTTTT	CASSLWEKTGELFF
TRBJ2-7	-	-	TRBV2	TGTGCCAGCAGGATGACCTACGAGCAGTACTTC	CASRMTYEQYF
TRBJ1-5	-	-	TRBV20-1	TGCAGTGCTAGAACCCCCCCGGGGAGCCAGCCCCAGCATTTT	CSARTPPGSQPQHF
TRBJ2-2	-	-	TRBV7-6	TGTGCCAGCAGCCATACTAATTCCGGGGAGCTGTTTTTT	CASSHTNSGELFF
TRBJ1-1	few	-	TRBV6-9	TGTGCCAGCAGTCCGGGACCGGGACGGGCTGAAGCTTTCTTT	CASSPGPGRAEAFF
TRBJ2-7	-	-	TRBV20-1	TGCAGCGCCCCCCGGGCGTCCTACGAGCAGTACTTC	CSAPRASYEQYF
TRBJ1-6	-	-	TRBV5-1	TGCGCCAGCAGCCCCTCGGGAACATATAATTCACCCCTCCACTTT	CASSPSGTYNSPLHF
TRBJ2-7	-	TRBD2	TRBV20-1	TGCGCCCAGAGGAGCGGGAGCTACGAGCAGTACTTC	CAQRSGSYEQYF
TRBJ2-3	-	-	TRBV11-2	TGTGCCAGCAGCCTGGACCGTACAGATACGCAGTATTTT	CASSLDRTDTQYF
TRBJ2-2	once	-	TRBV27	TGTGCCAGCAGTTTTGCCCCTCATATCATCGGGGAGCTGTTTTTT	CASSFAPHIIGELFF
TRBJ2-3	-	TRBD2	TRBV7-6	TGTGCCAGCAGCCCCGGACTAGCGGAGTTGACAGATACGCAGTATTTT	CASSPGLAELTDTQYF
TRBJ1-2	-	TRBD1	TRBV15	TGTGCCACCAGCAGAGAACAGGGGGGCCATTATGGCTACACCTTC	CATSREQGGHYGYTF
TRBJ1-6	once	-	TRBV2	TGTGCCAGCAGTGTGGCAGGGATGGAGAATTCACCCCTCCACTTT	CASSVAGMENSPLHF